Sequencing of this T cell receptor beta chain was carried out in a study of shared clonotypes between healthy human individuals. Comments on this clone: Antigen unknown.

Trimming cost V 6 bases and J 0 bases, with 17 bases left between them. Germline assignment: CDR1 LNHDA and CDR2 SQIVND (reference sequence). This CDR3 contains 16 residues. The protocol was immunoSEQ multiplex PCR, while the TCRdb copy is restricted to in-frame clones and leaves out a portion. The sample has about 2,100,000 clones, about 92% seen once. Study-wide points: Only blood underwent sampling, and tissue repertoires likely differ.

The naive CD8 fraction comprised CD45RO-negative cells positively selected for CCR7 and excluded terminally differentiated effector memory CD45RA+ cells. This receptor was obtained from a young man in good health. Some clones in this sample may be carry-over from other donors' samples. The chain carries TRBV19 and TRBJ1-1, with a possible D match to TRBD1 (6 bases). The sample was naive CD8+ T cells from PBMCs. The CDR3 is CASSWGAGTMNTEAFF. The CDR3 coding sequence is TGTGCCAGTAGCTGGGGGGCAGGGACCATGAACACTGAAGCTTTCTTT.